The 21 T cell receptor beta chains below were found in one sample sequenced in a study of T cell responses to AZD1222 COVID-19 vaccine. TCRdb keeps only in-frame clones here, not all; method: immunoSEQ multiplex PCR. The table has roughly 100,000 clones, about 94% seen once. This sample comprised peripheral blood, obtained on day 0 of AZD1222 vaccination. The receptors originated from an adult in good health.

Details on this clone: Additional DNA sequences in this sample encode the identical CDR3. The CDR3 DNA sequence: TGTGCCAGCAGCTTAGTTGCGGGAGGGGCAGATACGCAGTATTTT. Translated, it gives CASSLVAGGADTQYF. The rearrangement uses TRBV11-3 and TRBJ2-3, with 9 positions matching TRBD2. J lost 4 bases, V lost 1 base, and 3 bases had no gene match. This CDR3 comprises 15 residues. Germline CDR1 SGHNT, CDR2 YENEEA.

The CDR3 reads CASSTQPGSTNEKLFF. CDR3 DNA: TGCGCCAGCAGCACGCAACCAGGGTCAACTAATGAAAAACTGTTTTTT. The chain is built from TRBV5-1 and TRBJ1-4, with a possible D match to TRBD1 (5 bases). V dropped 4 bases and J dropped 0 bases, with 13 bases sitting between them. The CDR3 totals 16 residues. Germline V gives CDR1 SGHRS, CDR2 YFSETQ.

This chain connects TRBV7-2 to TRBJ1-6, with TRBD1 as a possible D gene (6 bases). Trimming took 5 bases from V and 10 from J, leaving 12 bases between them. The CDR3 is 13 amino acids. CDR1 is SGHTA, CDR2 FQGNSA, per germline. The CDR3: CASSLDRFSPLHF. Written as DNA, the CDR3 is TGTGCCAGCAGCCTGGACAGATTCTCACCCCTCCACTTT.

This CDR3 reads CASSGSSYNEQFF. The CDR3 coding sequence is TGTGCCAGTAGCGGGAGCTCCTACAATGAGCAGTTCTTC. The genes are TRBV19 and TRBJ2-1, with D possibly matching TRBD2 (6 bases). This CDR3 region has 13 residues. V lost 6 bases and J lost 0, with 6 bases in between. Per the germline V gene, CDR1 is LNHDA and CDR2 is SQIVND (reference sequence).

The J gene is TRBJ2-2, the V gene TRBV7-9; 7 bases are shared with TRBD1. Germline trimming cut 3 bases from V and 6 bases from J; bases unmatched to any gene: 7. CDR3 length: 15 residues. Germline-derived CDR1 and CDR2 are SEHNR and FQNEAQ (reference sequence). The CDR3 sequence: CASSLGTVGAGELFF. The CDR3 DNA reads TGTGCCAGCAGCTTGGGGACAGTCGGGGCCGGGGAGCTGTTTTTT.

The chain carries TRBV6-5 and TRBJ1-1, with TRBD1 matching over 8 bases. Germline V CDR1 and CDR2: MNHEY, SVGAGI. After removal of 6 bases from V and 4 bases from J, the junction contained 10 bases not matched to a gene. The CDR3 is 15 amino acids. Here the CDR3 reads CASSGPARGLTEAFF. The CDR3 DNA follows: TGTGCCAGCAGCGGCCCCGCCAGGGGGCTCACTGAAGCTTTCTTT.

V usage is TRBV13 and J usage is TRBJ1-2, with D unresolved. The CDR3 totals 15 residues. The V end was cut by 3 bases, the J end by 2 bases, with 13 bases between. Germline V gene data show CDR1 as PRHDT and CDR2 as FYEKMQ (reference sequence). CDR3 coding DNA: TGTGCCAGCAGCTTCGGATCGGCCAAAAACTATGGCTACACCTTC. Translating it yields CASSFGSAKNYGYTF.

The chain uses TRBV5-8 and TRBJ1-2; tentatively, D is TRBD1 (5 bases). This CDR3 comprises 18 residues. Germline V CDR1 and CDR2: SGHTS, YDEGEE. Deletions cut 4 bases from V and 4 bases from J, with 26 bases between. The CDR3 nucleotides read TGTGCCAGCAGCACGATCGGGGCTCCTTTCGAGTGGGTCTATGGCTACACCTTC. Its translation is CASSTIGAPFEWVYGYTF. The full variable domain, its missing parts supplied by reference TRBV5-8 and TRBJ1-2, is EAGVTQSPTHLIKTRGQQATLRCSPISGHTSVYWYQQALGLGLQFLLWYDEGEERNRGNFPPRFSGRQFPNYSSELNVNALELEDSALYLCASSTIGAPFEWVYGYTFGSGTRLTVV.

The rearrangement links TRBV6-6 to TRBJ1-5; 9 bases fit TRBD1. There are 15 residues in the CDR3. Germline CDR1 and CDR2: MNHNY and SVGAGI (reference sequence). V shed 2 bases, J shed 7 bases, and the junction held 6 bases outside the gene matches. CDR3 nucleotides: TGTGCCAGCAGTTACGCTGGACAGGGGCACCAGCCCCAGCATTTT. This sequence encodes CASSYAGQGHQPQHF.

This clone appeared a few times. This chain connects TRBV11-2 to TRBJ1-6; TRBD1 aligns across 9 bases. The germline CDR1 and CDR2 sequences are SGHAT and FQNNGV. This CDR3 region has 19 residues. V shed 4 bases and J 6 bases; nucleotides not matched to a gene: 16. The CDR3 bases are TGTGCCAGCAGCTCCCGGCCGACCTTGGGACAGGGACCTAATTCACCCCTCCACTTT. Translating it yields CASSSRPTLGQGPNSPLHF. The whole variable domain, remainder taken from reference TRBV11-2 and TRBJ1-6, is EAGVAQSPRYKIIEKRQSVAFWCNPISGHATLYWYQQILGQGPKLLIQFQNNGVVDDSQLPKDRFSAERLKGVDSTLKIQPAKLEDSAVYLCASSSRPTLGQGPNSPLHFGNGTRLTVT.

The chain combines TRBV27 with TRBJ2-5; 9 nucleotides agree with TRBD1. Germline V gene lookup returns CDR1 MNHEY and CDR2 SMNVEV (reference sequence). CDR3 length: 15 amino acids. V dropped 5 bases and J dropped 5; count of bases not matched to a gene: 9. The CDR3 nucleotides read TGTGCCAGCAGTACCTATACAGGGGGCGGTGAGACCCAGTACTTC. Its protein is CASSTYTGGGETQYF.

V gene TRBV2 combines with J gene TRBJ2-6; perhaps D is TRBD1 or TRBD2 (5 bases each). Germline V gives CDR1 SNHLY, CDR2 FYNNEI. Trimming took 3 bases from V and 3 from J, leaving 15 bases between them. The CDR3 sequence is 17 residues long. The CDR3 reads CASSDTRWGSGANVLTF. The CDR3 coding sequence is TGTGCCAGCAGTGACACTAGGTGGGGGAGTGGGGCCAACGTCCTGACTTTC.

The chain has TRBV10-2 and TRBJ2-7; the D gene could be TRBD1 or TRBD2 (5 bases each). CDR3 length: 14 amino acids. V was trimmed by 8 bases and J by 3 bases, leaving 17 bases between them. Germline values: CDR1 WSHSY, CDR2 SAAADI. The CDR3, as DNA: TGCGCCAGCTCCGCCCGGGACGAGGGCTACGAGCAGTACTTC. It yields the protein CASSARDEGYEQYF.

The rearrangement links TRBV5-1 to TRBJ1-1; weak D call: TRBD1 (6 bases). Trimming pared 0 bases from V and 7 bases from J, leaving 16 bases between. There are 15 residues in the CDR3. The V gene's germline CDR1 is SGHRS and CDR2 YFSETQ. The CDR3 bases are TGCGCCAGCAGCTTGGACACCACTGGGACACGTGAAGCTTTCTTT. Translating it yields CASSLDTTGTREAFF.

This sequence joins TRBV25-1 and TRBJ2-5, with D unclear. Trimming took 1 base from V and 4 from J, leaving 13 bases between them. This CDR3 is built from 15 residues. Germline V lookup: CDR1 MGHDK, CDR2 SYGVNS. The CDR3 coding sequence is TGTGCCAGCAGTGAATTGGTCTCCTGGGGAGAGACCCAGTACTTC. Encoded protein: CASSELVSWGETQYF.

The chain joins TRBV2 to TRBJ2-2, with D uncertain. This CDR3 contains 16 residues. Deletions cut 3 bases from V and 0 bases from J, with 11 bases between. Germline loops: CDR1 SNHLY, CDR2 FYNNEI. The CDR3 is CASSETRSANTGELFF. CDR3 coding DNA: TGTGCCAGCAGTGAGACCAGGAGTGCGAACACCGGGGAGCTGTTTTTT.

This clone occurred a few times. CDR3 region: CASSPSSGGSSYEQYF. The CDR3 DNA follows: TGCGCCAGCAGCCCCAGTAGCGGGGGGAGCTCCTACGAGCAGTACTTC. J is TRBJ2-7 and V is TRBV5-1; 10 bases line up with TRBD2. CDR1 SGHRS and CDR2 YFSETQ come from the germline V gene. The CDR3 extends over 16 amino acids. V shed 4 bases and J 0 bases; nucleotides not matched to a gene: 7. The variable domain in full, completed from reference TRBV5-1 and TRBJ2-7, reads KAGVTQTPRYLIKTRGQQVTLSCSPISGHRSVSWYQQTPGQGLQFLFEYFSETQRNKGNFPGRFSGRQFSNSRSEMNVSTLELGDSALYLCASSPSSGGSSYEQYFGPGTRLTVT.

The rearrangement joins TRBV10-1 to TRBJ1-6; 7 bases are shared with TRBD1. The CDR3 spans 16 residues. V dropped 6 bases and J dropped 9; count of bases not matched to a gene: 14. CDR1 WNHNN and CDR2 SYGVQD come from the germline V gene (reference sequence). The CDR3 sequence is CASSAQMGRGGSPLHF. Here the CDR3 DNA reads TGCGCCAGCAGCGCCCAGATGGGCAGGGGGGGTTCACCCCTCCACTTT.

The genes are TRBV18 and TRBJ2-1; D gene unclear. Trimming stripped 3 bases from V and 0 bases from J, with 18 bases between. This CDR3 is built from 18 residues. The germline V gene encodes CDR1 KGHSH and CDR2 LQKENI. The CDR3 loop is CASSPLSIARFSYNEQFF. CDR3 DNA: TGTGCCAGCTCACCCCTTTCTATAGCACGATTCTCCTACAATGAGCAGTTCTTC. Full variable domain (rest looked up from reference TRBV18 and TRBJ2-1): NAGVMQNPRHLVRRRGQEARLRCSPMKGHSHVYWYRQLPEEGLKFMVYLQKENIIDESGMPKERFSAEFPKEGPSILRIQQVVRGDSAAYFCASSPLSIARFSYNEQFFGPGTRLTVL.

This rearrangement joins TRBV5-1 to TRBJ2-2; D not resolved. Per the germline V gene, CDR1 is SGHRS and CDR2 is YFSETQ. CDR3 length equals 13 residues. The V end was cut by 2 bases, the J end by 4 bases, with 6 bases between. CDR3 protein: CASSFIGTGELFF. DNA of the CDR3: TGCGCCAGCAGCTTTATTGGCACCGGGGAGCTGTTTTTT.

This chain links TRBV11-1 with TRBJ2-7, with TRBD2 identical over 11 bases. J gave up 2 bases and V 4 bases, and 4 bases lay outside the gene matches. CDR3 length: 15 amino acids. Germline lookup yields CDR1 SGHAT and CDR2 FQDESV (reference sequence). The CDR3 bases are TGTGCCAGCAGCTCAACGGGACTAGCGGCCTACGAGCAGTACTTC. Residues: CASSSTGLAAYEQYF.